This passage covers 11 T cell receptor beta chains from one sample sequenced in a study of T cell repertoires in cytomegalovirus infection. One entry per CDR3 protein, called by TCRdb with MiXCR from the reads. Of about 260,000 distinct CDR3 sequences listed, around 9% were seen once; the top ten hold over 13%. The sequenced sample was PBMCs. The receptors were sampled from a human donor in good health (CMV status not recorded). Some clones in this sample may be carry-over from other donors' samples.

At least ten counts were recorded for this clonotype. The gene calls are TRBV7-2 and TRBJ1-5; 7 bases align to TRBD1. V gave up 4 bases and J gave up 10 bases; unmatched junction bases: 4. Germline-derived CDR1 and CDR2 are SGHTA and FQGNSA. The CDR3 extends over 12 amino acids. The CDR3 reads CASSSWTGPQHF. DNA of the CDR3: TGTGCCAGCAGCTCCTGGACAGGACCCCAGCATTTT.

J is TRBJ1-2 and V is TRBV29-1; TRBD1 is a possible D gene (5 bases). Per germline, CDR1 SQVTM and CDR2 ANQGSEA. V was pared by 3 bases and J by 6 bases, with 11 bases between. This CDR3 comprises 12 residues. CDR3 protein: CSVDPREDGYTF. The CDR3 nucleotides read TGCAGCGTTGACCCCAGGGAGGATGGCTACACCTTC.

The chain is built from TRBV28 and TRBJ1-5; 9 nucleotides match TRBD1. V gave up 5 bases and J gave up 6 bases; unmatched junction bases: 5. The CDR3 sequence is 14 residues long. Per germline, CDR1 MDHEN and CDR2 SYDVKM. Written as DNA, the CDR3 is TGTGCCAGCAGTGCTACAGGGGGCCCTCAGCCCCAGCATTTT. Protein product: CASSATGGPQPQHF.

This clonotype was observed many times. This chain uses TRBV7-8 with TRBJ2-3; tentative D call: TRBD2 (5 bases). This CDR3 is built from 14 residues. V shed 5 bases and J shed 0 bases, with 9 bases lying between them. Germline CDR1 and CDR2: SGHVS and FQNEAQ. CDR3 bases: TGTGCCAGCAGCCCCGGACTGAGCACAGATACGCAGTATTTT. Protein: CASSPGLSTDTQYF.

The sample holds one count of this clonotype. The chain joins TRBV5-6 to TRBJ1-6, with 7 bases aligning to TRBD1. Germline V gene data show CDR1 as SGHDT and CDR2 as YYEEEE. The CDR3 covers 13 residues. J lost 8 bases, V lost 5 bases, and 4 bases had no gene match. CDR3 residues: CASRTGLDSPLHF. CDR3 nucleotide sequence: TGTGCCAGCAGGACAGGGTTGGATTCACCCCTCCACTTT.

This clonotype appeared many times. V gene TRBV2 combines with J gene TRBJ1-2, with 7 bases that match TRBD1. Trimming at V came to 1 base and at J to 3 bases, leaving 2 bases not matched to a gene. The CDR3 has 14 residues. From germline, CDR1 is SNHLY and CDR2 FYNNEI. The CDR3 DNA sequence: TGTGCCAGCAGTGAAGGCCAGGGGGACTATGGCTACACCTTC. It yields the protein CASSEGQGDYGYTF.

This clonotype was observed at least ten times. The rearrangement joins TRBV7-9 to TRBJ2-7; 8 bases match TRBD1. Germline-derived CDR1 and CDR2 are SEHNR and FQNEAQ (reference sequence). Losses at the gene ends were 5 bases for V and 1 base for J; bases not matched to a gene: 10. This CDR3 is built from 16 residues. The CDR3: CASSPGGLQGSYEQYF. In nucleotides, the CDR3 is TGTGCCAGCAGCCCAGGGGGCCTACAGGGTTCCTACGAGCAGTACTTC.

Ten or more counts support this clonotype. This rearrangement joins TRBV20-1 to TRBJ1-1, with a possible D match to TRBD1 (5 bases). CDR1 and CDR2 from the germline V gene are DFQATT and SNEGSKA (reference sequence). The CDR3 extends over 12 amino acids. The CDR3 bases are TGCAGCGCAAGACCGCAGGGCACTGAAGCTTTCTTT. Translation: CSARPQGTEAFF.

Many counts were recorded for this clonotype. V and J are TRBV7-2 and TRBJ2-7, with TRBD2 identical over 13 bases. The CDR3 extends over 14 amino acids. V gave up 6 bases and J gave up 7 bases; unmatched junction bases: 6. Germline V gives CDR1 SGHTA, CDR2 FQGNSA. CDR3: CASSGLAGVGEQYF. CDR3 nucleotide sequence: TGTGCCAGCAGTGGACTAGCGGGAGTTGGGGAGCAGTACTTC.

In its sample, this clonotype was seen a few times. This chain links TRBV2 with TRBJ1-1; D is possibly TRBD1 (5 bases). The CDR3 length is 13 residues. From germline, CDR1 is SNHLY and CDR2 FYNNEI. Trimming took 6 bases from V and 8 from J, leaving 16 bases between them. CDR3 residues: CASRMSGIQEAFF. The CDR3 DNA sequence: TGTGCCAGCAGGATGTCAGGGATTCAGGAAGCTTTCTTT. Supplemented by reference TRBV2 and TRBJ1-1, the full variable domain reads EPEVTQTPSHQVTQMGQEVILRCVPISNHLYFYWYRQILGQKVEFLVSFYNNEISEKSEIFDDQFSVERPDGSNFTLKIRSTKLEDSAMYFCASRMSGIQEAFFGQGTRLTVV.

Many counts were recorded for this clonotype. The chain employs TRBV7-2 and TRBJ2-3; 10 nucleotides match TRBD2. V shed 5 bases, J shed 5 bases, and the junction held 10 bases outside the gene matches. Per germline, CDR1 SGHTA and CDR2 FQGNSA. The CDR3 sequence is 16 residues long. The CDR3 bases are TGTGCCAGCAGCGTCGCTAGCGGGGGCCCCCGAGATACGCAGTATTTT. This codes for CASSVASGGPRDTQYF.